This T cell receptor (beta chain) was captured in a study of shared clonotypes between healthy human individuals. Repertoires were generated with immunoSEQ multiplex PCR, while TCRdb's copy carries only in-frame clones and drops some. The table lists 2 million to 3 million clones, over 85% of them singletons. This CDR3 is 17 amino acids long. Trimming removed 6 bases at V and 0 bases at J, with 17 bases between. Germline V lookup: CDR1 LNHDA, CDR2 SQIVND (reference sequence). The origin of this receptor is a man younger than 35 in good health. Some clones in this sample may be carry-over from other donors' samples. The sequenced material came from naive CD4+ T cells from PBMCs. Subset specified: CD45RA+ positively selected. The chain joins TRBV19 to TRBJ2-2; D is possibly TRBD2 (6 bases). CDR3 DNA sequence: TGTGCCAGTAGGACACCGGGACTTGGGCCGAACACCGGGGAGCTGTTTTTT. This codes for CASRTPGLGPNTGELFF. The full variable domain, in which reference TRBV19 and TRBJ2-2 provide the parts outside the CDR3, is DGGITQSPKYLFRKEGQNVTLSCEQNLNHDAMYWYRQDPGQGLRLIYYSQIVNDFQKGDIAEGYSVSREKKESFPLTVTSAQKNPTAFYLCASRTPGLGPNTGELFFGEGSRLTVL.